Below, 15 T cell receptor beta chains from the same sample are listed, as sequenced in a study of persistence of HIV-infected CD4 T cells. No cognate antigen is known for these TCRs. Sequencing used immunoSEQ version 4 in survey mode. Method: immunoSEQ multiplex PCR; TCRdb's copy keeps in-frame clones and lacks some. The sample consists of some 16,000 clones, about 61% of them appearing once. Cells were stimulated with CMV-infected fibroblast lysates at about 10 ug/mL. CD4+ T cells upregulating both CD40 ligand and CD69 were sorted as responding cells. The sample here was CD4+ T cells sorted from PBMCs after 18-hour stimulation, taken from a patient who received antiretroviral therapy. The origin of the receptors is an adult woman with HIV who was CMV-seropositive.

The chain links TRBV2 to TRBJ2-7; D is unresolved. The CDR3 is made up of 15 amino acids. CDR1 SNHLY and CDR2 FYNNEI come from the germline V gene. The V end lost 1 base, the J end lost 3 bases, and 13 bases lay between the germline ends. The chain's CDR3 is CASSEGDGQLYEQYV. CDR3 DNA: TGTGCCAGCAGTGAAGGAGATGGGCAGCTCTACGAGCAGTACGTC.

This clone was picked up one time. The J gene is TRBJ1-4, the V gene TRBV5-1; D remains unclear. The CDR3 has 12 residues. CDR1 is SGHRS, CDR2 YFSETQ, per germline. V was cut by 0 bases and J by 12 bases, with 9 bases left in between. The CDR3 DNA sequence: TGCGCCAGCAGCTTGGCCGGAAGTGAACTGTTTTTT. Protein: CASSLAGSELFF.

V is TRBV7-9 and J is TRBJ2-1; D possibly corresponds to TRBD1 (5 bases). V dropped 8 bases and J dropped 0 bases, with 14 bases sitting between them. The V gene's germline CDR1 is SEHNR and CDR2 FQNEAQ (reference sequence). This CDR3 spans 15 amino acids. CDR3 sequence (DNA): TGTGCCAGCGGCGATAGGGGAAGCTCCTACAATGAGCAGTTCTTC. This encodes CASGDRGSSYNEQFF.

The rearrangement joins TRBV4-1 to TRBJ1-1, with D unclear. V lost 1 base and J lost 4, with 7 bases in between. CDR1 and CDR2 from the germline V gene are MGHRA and YSYEKL. The CDR3 has 13 residues. The CDR3 coding sequence is TGCGCCAGCAGCCAAGTAAGCGGCACTGAAGCTTTCTTT. The encoded protein is CASSQVSGTEAFF.

For the CDR3, the DNA is TGCGCCAGCAGCTTGATTATGGGGGGCGTAACAGATACGCAGTATTTT. The encoded protein is CASSLIMGGVTDTQYF. The chain couples TRBV5-1 to TRBJ2-3, with D perhaps being TRBD1 or TRBD2 (6 bases each). The CDR3 runs to 16 residues. Germline V gene lookup returns CDR1 SGHRS and CDR2 YFSETQ. Between the trimmed V and J ends, which lost 1 base and 3 bases, there was a span of 15 bases.

The J gene is TRBJ2-1, the V gene TRBV10-3; tentatively, D is TRBD1 (5 bases). The CDR3 extends over 13 amino acids. Between the trimmed V and J ends, which lost 4 bases and 9 bases, there was a span of 13 bases. The V gene's germline CDR1 is ENHRY and CDR2 SYGVKD. CDR3 DNA sequence: TGTGCCATCAGTGGGACGGACACGGGTGAGCAGTTCTTC. Its protein product is CAISGTDTGEQFF.

The rearrangement joins TRBV10-3 to TRBJ1-1; 12 nucleotides line up with TRBD1. V gave up 11 bases and J gave up 5 bases; unmatched junction bases: 12. CDR3 size: 15 residues. The germline gives CDR1 ENHRY, CDR2 SYGVKD. The CDR3 DNA reads TGTGCCTCTAAACCCCAGGGACAGGGGGCTACTGAAGCTTTCTTT. Translating it yields CASKPQGQGATEAFF.

This CDR3 reads CASSQEFGPLETQYF. Written as DNA, the CDR3 is TGTGCCAGCAGCCAAGAATTCGGACCCCTGGAGACCCAGTACTTC. The chain joins TRBV14 to TRBJ2-5; D uncertain. Trimming left V 0 bases short and J 5 bases short, with 13 bases between. From germline, CDR1 is SGHDN and CDR2 FVKESK. The CDR3 length is 15 residues.

This sequence joins TRBV6-2 or TRBV6-3 and TRBJ1-2; 12 positions match TRBD1. Germline CDR1 MNHEY, CDR2 SVGEGT. V shed 6 bases and J 1 base; nucleotides not matched to a gene: 9. This CDR3 is built from 17 residues. CDR3 loop: CASSRRDRGLGNYGYTF. The DNA for the CDR3 is TGTGCCAGCAGCCGCCGGGACAGGGGGCTTGGTAACTATGGCTACACCTTC.

A single count supports this clone. The chain carries TRBV9 and TRBJ2-3; D gene unclear. This CDR3 region has 15 residues. Germline V gene lookup returns CDR1 SGDLS and CDR2 YYNGEE. The V end lost 5 bases, the J end lost 0 bases, and 13 bases lay between the germline ends. CDR3 region: CASSANVGSTDTQYF. DNA of the CDR3: TGTGCCAGCAGTGCCAATGTAGGCAGCACAGATACGCAGTATTTT.

The chain recombines TRBV10-3 with TRBJ1-5; 9 bases map to TRBD1. V trimming: 3 bases; J trimming: 4 bases; junction bases outside the gene matches: 7. CDR3 size: 16 residues. CDR1 is ENHRY, CDR2 SYGVKD, per germline. In DNA, the CDR3 is TGTGCCATCAGTGAATATGGGGGACAGGGAAATCAGCCCCAGCATTTT. Protein sequence: CAISEYGGQGNQPQHF.

This clone appeared a few times. V and J are TRBV29-1 and TRBJ1-2; 9 bases agree with TRBD1. V gave up 8 bases and J gave up 6 bases; unmatched junction bases: 7. The CDR3 sequence is 12 residues long. Germline CDR1 reads SQVTM; CDR2 reads ANQGSEA. CDR3 nucleotides: TGCAGCACCCGGGACAGGGATGATGGCTACACCTTC. Protein sequence: CSTRDRDDGYTF.

In its sample, this clone ranks as medium-sized. The chain employs TRBV5-4 and TRBJ2-5; 8 bases are shared with TRBD2. Unmatched junction bases numbered 3, after V lost 0 bases and J lost 2 bases. Germline CDR1 reads SGHNT; CDR2 reads YYREEE (reference sequence). The CDR3 consists of 15 residues. For the CDR3, the DNA is TGTGCCAGCAGCTTGGGCGGGGGGAATCAAGAGACCCAGTACTTC. Its protein is CASSLGGGNQETQYF. The full variable domain, its missing parts supplied by reference TRBV5-4 and TRBJ2-5, is ETGVTQSPTHLIKTRGQQVTLRCSSQSGHNTVSWYQQALGQGPQFIFQYYREEENGRGNFPPRFSGLQFPNYSSELNVNALELDDSALYLCASSLGGGNQETQYFGPGTRLLVL.

V gene TRBV2 combines with J gene TRBJ2-1; 7 nucleotides align to TRBD2. This CDR3 has 13 amino acids. V shed 7 bases, J shed 9 bases, and the junction held 9 bases outside the gene matches. Germline V CDR1 and CDR2: SNHLY, FYNNEI. The CDR3 DNA is TGTGCCAGCAAGGGGAGGGCGCAGGGTGAGCAGTTCTTC. It encodes CASKGRAQGEQFF.

This clone has a handful of counts. This chain joins TRBV9 and TRBJ1-6; TRBD1 aligns across 7 bases. Germline CDR1 reads SGDLS; CDR2 reads YYNGEE. Unmatched junction bases numbered 6, after V lost 3 bases and J lost 6 bases. The CDR3 consists of 15 residues. As DNA, the CDR3 is TGTGCCAGCAGCGCGACAGGGTTAAGTAATTCACCCCTCCACTTT. This codes for CASSATGLSNSPLHF.